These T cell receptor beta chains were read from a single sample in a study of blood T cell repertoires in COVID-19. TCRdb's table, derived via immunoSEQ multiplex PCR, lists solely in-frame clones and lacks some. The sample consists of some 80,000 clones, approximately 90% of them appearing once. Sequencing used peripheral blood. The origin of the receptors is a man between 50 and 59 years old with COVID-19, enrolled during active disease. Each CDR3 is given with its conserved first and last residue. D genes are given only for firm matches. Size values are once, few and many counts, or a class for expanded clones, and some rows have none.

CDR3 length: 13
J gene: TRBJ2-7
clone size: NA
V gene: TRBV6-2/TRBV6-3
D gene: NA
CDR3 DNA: TGTGCCAGCAGCAGTCAAGCCGCCTACGAGCAGTACTTC
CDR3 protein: CASSSQAAYEQYF

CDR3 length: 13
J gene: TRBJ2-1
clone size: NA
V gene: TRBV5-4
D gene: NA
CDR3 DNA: TGTGCCAGCAGCTTACCGGGGGACAATGAGCAGTTCTTC
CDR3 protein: CASSLPGDNEQFF

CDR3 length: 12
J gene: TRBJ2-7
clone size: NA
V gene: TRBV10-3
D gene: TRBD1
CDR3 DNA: TGTGCCATCGCCGGGACAGGGGACGAGCAGTACTTC
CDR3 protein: CAIAGTGDEQYF

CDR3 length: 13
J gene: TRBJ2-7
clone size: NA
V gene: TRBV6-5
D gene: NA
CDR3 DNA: TGTGCCACCGGACATGATCCGGGCTACGAGCAGTACTTC
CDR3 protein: CATGHDPGYEQYF

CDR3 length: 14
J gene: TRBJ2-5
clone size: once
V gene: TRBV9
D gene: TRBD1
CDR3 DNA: TGTGCCAGCAGCCCTCAGGGACAGCAAGAGACCCAGTACTTC
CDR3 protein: CASSPQGQQETQYF

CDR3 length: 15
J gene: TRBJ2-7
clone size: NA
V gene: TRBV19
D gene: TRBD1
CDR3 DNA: TGTGCCAGTAGTACCCCCGGGACAGGATTGACCGAGCAGTACTTC
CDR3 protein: CASSTPGTGLTEQYF

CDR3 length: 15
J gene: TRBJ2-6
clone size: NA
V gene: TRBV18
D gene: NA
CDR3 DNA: TGTGCCAGCTCACTGGGGGCTGCTGGGGCCAACGTCCTGACTTTC
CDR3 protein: CASSLGAAGANVLTF

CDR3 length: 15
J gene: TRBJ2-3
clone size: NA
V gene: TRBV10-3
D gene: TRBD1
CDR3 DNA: TGTGCCATCATCGCCCAGGACAGGGGTACAGATACGCAGTATTTT
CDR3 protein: CAIIAQDRGTDTQYF

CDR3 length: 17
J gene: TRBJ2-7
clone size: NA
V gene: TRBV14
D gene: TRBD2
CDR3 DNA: TGTGCCAGCAGCCCCGGGTTAGCGGGAAGGAGCTCCTACGAGCAGTACTTC
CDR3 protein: CASSPGLAGRSSYEQYF

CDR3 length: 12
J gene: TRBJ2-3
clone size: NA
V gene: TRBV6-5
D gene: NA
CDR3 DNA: TGTGCCAGCAGTATGCAGGGTGATACGCAGTATTTT
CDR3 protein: CASSMQGDTQYF

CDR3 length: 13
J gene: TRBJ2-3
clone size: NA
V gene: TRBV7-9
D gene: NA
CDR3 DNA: TGTGCCACCCAGGCAGCTAGCACAGATACGCAGTATTTT
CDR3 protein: CATQAASTDTQYF

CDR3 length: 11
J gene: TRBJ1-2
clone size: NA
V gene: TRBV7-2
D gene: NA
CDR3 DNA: TGTGCCAGCAGCTCGGACTTTGGCTACACCTTC
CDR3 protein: CASSSDFGYTF

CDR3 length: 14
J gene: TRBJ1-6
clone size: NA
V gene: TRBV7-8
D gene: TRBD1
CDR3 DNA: TGTGCCAGCAGCTCGGACAGGGGAAGTTCACCCCTCCACTTT
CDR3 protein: CASSSDRGSSPLHF

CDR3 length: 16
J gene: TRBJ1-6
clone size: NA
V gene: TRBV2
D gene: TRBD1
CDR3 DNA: TGTGCCAGCAGTGAATGGCCGGGACAGAAGAATTCACCCCTCCACTTT
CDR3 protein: CASSEWPGQKNSPLHF

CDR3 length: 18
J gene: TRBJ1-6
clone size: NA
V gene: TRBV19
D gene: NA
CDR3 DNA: TGTGCCAGTAGTATTACGGACACCCGGAGCTCCTATAATTCACCCCTCCACTTT
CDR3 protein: CASSITDTRSSYNSPLHF

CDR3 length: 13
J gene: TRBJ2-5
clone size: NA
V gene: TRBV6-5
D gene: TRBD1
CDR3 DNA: TGTGCCAGCAAGCCAGGGGGCGCAGAGACCCAGTACTTC
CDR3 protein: CASKPGGAETQYF

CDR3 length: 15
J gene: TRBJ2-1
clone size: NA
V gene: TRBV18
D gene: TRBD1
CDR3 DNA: TGTGCCAGCTCACCACCGATTGGACAGGGGAATGAGCAGTTCTTC
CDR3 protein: CASSPPIGQGNEQFF

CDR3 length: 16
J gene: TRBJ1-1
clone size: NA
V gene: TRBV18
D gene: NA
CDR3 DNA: TGTGCCAGCTCCAAACCTTGGGTGGCAGGGAGGGTTGAAGCTTTCTTT
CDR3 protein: CASSKPWVAGRVEAFF

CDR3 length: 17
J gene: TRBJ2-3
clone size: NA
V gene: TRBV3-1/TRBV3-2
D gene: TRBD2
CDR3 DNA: TGTGCCAGCAGCCAAGTTCCTAGCGGGTATCCCACAGATACGCAGTATTTT
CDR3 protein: CASSQVPSGYPTDTQYF

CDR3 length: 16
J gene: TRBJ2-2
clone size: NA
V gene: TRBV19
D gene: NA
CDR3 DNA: TGTGCCAGTACCCTCATAGGGGGACAAGACACCGGGGAGCTGTTTTTT
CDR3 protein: CASTLIGGQDTGELFF

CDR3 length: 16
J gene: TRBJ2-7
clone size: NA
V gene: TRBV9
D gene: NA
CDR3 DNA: TGTGCCAGCAGCGTAGTGGGTAGCGGTAATGGCTACGAGCAGTACTTC
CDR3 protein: CASSVVGSGNGYEQYF

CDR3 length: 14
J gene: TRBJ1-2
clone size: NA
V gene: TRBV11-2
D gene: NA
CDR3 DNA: TGTGCCAGCAGCTACCCTGGGGACACCTATGGCTACACCTTC
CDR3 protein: CASSYPGDTYGYTF

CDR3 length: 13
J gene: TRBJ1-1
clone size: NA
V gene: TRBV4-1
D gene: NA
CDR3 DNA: TGCGCCAGCAGCCAAGCAAAGAACACTGAAGCTTTCTTT
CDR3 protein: CASSQAKNTEAFF

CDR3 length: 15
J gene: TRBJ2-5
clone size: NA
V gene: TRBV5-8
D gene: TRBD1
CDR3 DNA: TGTGCCAGCAGCCTCGGGACAGGGGTACGCGAGACCCAGTACTTC
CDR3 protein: CASSLGTGVRETQYF

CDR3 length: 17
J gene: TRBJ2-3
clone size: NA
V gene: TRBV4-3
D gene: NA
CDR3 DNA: TGCGCCAGCAGCCAAGAAACCGGTGCCGACGGGTCAGATACGCAGTATTTT
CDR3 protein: CASSQETGADGSDTQYF

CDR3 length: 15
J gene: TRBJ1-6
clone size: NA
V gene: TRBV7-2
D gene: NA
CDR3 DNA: TGTGCCAGCAGCTTAGAGGGCGGGGTCTTTTCACCCCTCCACTTT
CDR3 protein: CASSLEGGVFSPLHF

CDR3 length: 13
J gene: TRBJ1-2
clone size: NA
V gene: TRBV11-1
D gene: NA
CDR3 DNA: TGTGCCAGCAGCACGGACAGCTTCTATGGCTACACCTTC
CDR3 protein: CASSTDSFYGYTF

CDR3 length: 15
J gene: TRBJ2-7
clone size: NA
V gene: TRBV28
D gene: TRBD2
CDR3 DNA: TGTGCCAGCAGTGTACGACTAGCGGACTCCTACGAGCAGTACTTC
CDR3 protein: CASSVRLADSYEQYF

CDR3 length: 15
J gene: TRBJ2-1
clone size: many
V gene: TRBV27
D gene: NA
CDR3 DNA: TGTGCCAGCAGTTTAATGGCGGGATCCTACAATGAGCAGTTCTTC
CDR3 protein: CASSLMAGSYNEQFF

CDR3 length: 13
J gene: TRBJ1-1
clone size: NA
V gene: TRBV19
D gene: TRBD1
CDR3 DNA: TGTGCCAGTAGGGACAGGGGATCGTCTGAAGCTTTCTTT
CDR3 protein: CASRDRGSSEAFF

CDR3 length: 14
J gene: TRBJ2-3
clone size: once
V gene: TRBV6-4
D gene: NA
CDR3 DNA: TGTGCCAGCAGTGAATCGGGGAACACAGATACGCAGTATTTT
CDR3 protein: CASSESGNTDTQYF

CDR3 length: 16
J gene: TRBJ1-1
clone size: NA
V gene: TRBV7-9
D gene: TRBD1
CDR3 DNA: TGTGCCAGCAGCCCGTCGACAGGGGGCCTGACGGCTGAAGCTTTCTTT
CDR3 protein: CASSPSTGGLTAEAFF

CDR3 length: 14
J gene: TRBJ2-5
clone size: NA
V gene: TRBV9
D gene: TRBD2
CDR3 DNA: TGTGCCAGCAGCATGCTAGCGGGCGGGGAGACCCAGTACTTC
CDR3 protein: CASSMLAGGETQYF

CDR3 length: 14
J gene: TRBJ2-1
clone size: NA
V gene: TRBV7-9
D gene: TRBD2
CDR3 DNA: TGTGCCACCGCCGGTACTAGCGGGAGGGATGAGCAGTTCTTC
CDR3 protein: CATAGTSGRDEQFF

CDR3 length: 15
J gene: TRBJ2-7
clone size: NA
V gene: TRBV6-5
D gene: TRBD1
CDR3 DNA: TGTGCCAGCAGCCTCACTTGGACAGGGGGCTACGAGCAGTACTTC
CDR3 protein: CASSLTWTGGYEQYF

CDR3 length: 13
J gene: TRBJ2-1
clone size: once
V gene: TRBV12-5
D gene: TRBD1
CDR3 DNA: TGTGCTAGTGGTTTCGGACAGGTCAATGAGCAGTTCTTC
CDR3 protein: CASGFGQVNEQFF

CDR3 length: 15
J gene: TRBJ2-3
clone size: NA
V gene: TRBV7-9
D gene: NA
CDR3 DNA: TGTGCCAGCAGCTTAAGAATAGGGGGTAAAGATACGCAGTATTTT
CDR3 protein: CASSLRIGGKDTQYF

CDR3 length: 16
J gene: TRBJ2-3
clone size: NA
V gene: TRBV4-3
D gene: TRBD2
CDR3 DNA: TGCGCCAGCAGCCCCAGTTGGGTAGCGGGATCTGATACGCAGTATTTT
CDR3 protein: CASSPSWVAGSDTQYF

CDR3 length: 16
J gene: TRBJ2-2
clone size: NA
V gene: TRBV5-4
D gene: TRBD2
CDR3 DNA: TGTGCCAGCAGCTTGACTAGCGGGAGTAGGACCGGGGAGCTGTTTTTT
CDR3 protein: CASSLTSGSRTGELFF

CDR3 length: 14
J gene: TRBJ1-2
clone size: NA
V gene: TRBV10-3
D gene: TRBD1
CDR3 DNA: TGTGCCATCAGGAGGACAGGGGGAAGGGGTGGCTACACCTTC
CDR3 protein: CAIRRTGGRGGYTF

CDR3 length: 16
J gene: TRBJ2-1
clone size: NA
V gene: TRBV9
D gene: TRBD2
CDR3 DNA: TGTGCCAGCAGCGTAGGACTAGCGGGAGGATACAATGAGCAGTTCTTC
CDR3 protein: CASSVGLAGGYNEQFF

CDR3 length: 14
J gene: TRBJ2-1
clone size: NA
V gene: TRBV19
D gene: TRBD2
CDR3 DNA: TGTGCCAGTAGTATAGCGGGAGGCCTCAATGAGCAGTTCTTC
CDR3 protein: CASSIAGGLNEQFF

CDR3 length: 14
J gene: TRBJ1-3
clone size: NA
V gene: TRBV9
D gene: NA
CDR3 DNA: TGTGCCAGCAGCGCGACAGTCTCTGGAAACACCATATATTTT
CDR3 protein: CASSATVSGNTIYF

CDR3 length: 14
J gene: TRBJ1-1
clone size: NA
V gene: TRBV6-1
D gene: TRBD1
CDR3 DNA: TGTGCCAGCAGTGACCGGACAGGGAACACTGAAGCTTTCTTT
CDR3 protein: CASSDRTGNTEAFF

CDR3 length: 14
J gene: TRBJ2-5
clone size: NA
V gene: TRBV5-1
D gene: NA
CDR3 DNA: TGCGCCAGCAGCTTTACAGGGTTGGGAGAGACCCAGTACTTC
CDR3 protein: CASSFTGLGETQYF

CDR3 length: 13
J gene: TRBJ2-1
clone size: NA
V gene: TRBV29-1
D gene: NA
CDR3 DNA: TGCAGCGGGGGGCCGGGGGGCTACAATGAGCAGTTCTTC
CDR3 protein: CSGGPGGYNEQFF

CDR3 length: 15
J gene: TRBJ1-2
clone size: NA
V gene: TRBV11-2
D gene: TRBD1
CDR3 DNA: TGTGCCAGCAGCCCCGGGACAGGGGGCGTCAGAGGCTACACCTTC
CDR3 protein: CASSPGTGGVRGYTF

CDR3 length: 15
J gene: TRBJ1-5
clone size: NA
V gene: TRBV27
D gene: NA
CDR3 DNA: TGTGCCAGCAGTGAATTGACAGATAGCAATCAGCCCCAGCATTTT
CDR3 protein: CASSELTDSNQPQHF

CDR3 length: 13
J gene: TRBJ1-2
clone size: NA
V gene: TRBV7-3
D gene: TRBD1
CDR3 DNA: TGTGCCAGCAGCTCGGGACAGGGGGCTGGCTACACCTTC
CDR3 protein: CASSSGQGAGYTF